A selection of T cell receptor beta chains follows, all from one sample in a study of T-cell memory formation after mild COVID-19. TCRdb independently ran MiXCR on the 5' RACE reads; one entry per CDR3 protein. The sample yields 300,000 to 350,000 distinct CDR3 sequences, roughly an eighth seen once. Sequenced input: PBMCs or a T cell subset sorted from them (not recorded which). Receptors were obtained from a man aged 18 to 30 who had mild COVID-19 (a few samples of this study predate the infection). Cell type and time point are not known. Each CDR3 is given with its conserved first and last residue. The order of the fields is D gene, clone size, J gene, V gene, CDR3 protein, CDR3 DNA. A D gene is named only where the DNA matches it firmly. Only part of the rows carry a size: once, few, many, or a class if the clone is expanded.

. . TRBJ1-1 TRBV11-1 CASSRGRDGTGGAFF TGTGCCAGCAGCCGTGGACGTGATGGGACTGGGGGAGCTTTCTTT
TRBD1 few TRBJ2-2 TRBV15 CATSTQTGGIGELFF TGTGCCACCAGCACCCAAACAGGGGGGATCGGGGAGCTGTTTTTT
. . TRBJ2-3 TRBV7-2 CASSWTDSRDTQYF TGTGCCAGCAGCTGGACAGATTCTAGAGATACGCAGTATTTT
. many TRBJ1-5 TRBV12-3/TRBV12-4 CASSLDRSNQPQHF TGTGCCAGCAGCCTCGACAGGAGCAATCAGCCCCAGCATTTT
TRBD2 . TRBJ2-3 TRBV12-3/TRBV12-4 CASSYAGTSGGSAPTDTQYF TGTGCCAGCAGTTATGCAGGGACTAGCGGGGGATCCGCCCCCACAGATACGCAGTATTTT
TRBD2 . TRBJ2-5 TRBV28 CASSRSGGARETQYF TGTGCCAGCAGTCGGAGCGGGGGGGCGAGGGAGACCCAGTACTTC
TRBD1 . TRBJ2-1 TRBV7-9 CASSLLQGDHNEQFF TGTGCCAGCAGCTTATTGCAGGGGGACCACAATGAGCAGTTCTTC
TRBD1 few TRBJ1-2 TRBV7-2 CASSMTGAYGYTF TGTGCCAGCAGCATGACAGGGGCCTATGGCTACACCTTC
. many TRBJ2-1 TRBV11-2 CASSLGRNNEQFF TGTGCCAGCAGCTTAGGACGGAACAATGAGCAGTTCTTC
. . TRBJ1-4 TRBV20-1 CSISPSRYATNEKLFF TGCAGTATTAGTCCATCCAGATACGCAACTAATGAAAAACTGTTTTTT
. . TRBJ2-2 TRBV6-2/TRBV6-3 CASSKSPLTGELFF TGTGCCAGCAGTAAGTCCCCACTCACCGGGGAGCTGTTTTTT
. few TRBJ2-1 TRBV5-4 CASSEGGMTYNEQFF TGTGCCAGCAGCGAGGGGGGTATGACCTACAATGAGCAGTTCTTC
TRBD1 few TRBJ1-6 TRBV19 CASSWDRPNSPLHF TGTGCCAGTAGTTGGGACAGGCCCAATTCACCCCTCCACTTT
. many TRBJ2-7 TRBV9 CASSPHGAGRPYEQYF TGTGCCAGCAGCCCCCACGGGGCGGGGCGCCCCTACGAGCAGTACTTC
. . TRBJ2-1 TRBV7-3 CASSLSPARRYNEQFF TGTGCCAGCAGCTTATCCCCAGCCCGGAGGTACAATGAGCAGTTCTTC
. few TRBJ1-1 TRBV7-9 CASSPESRNTEAFF TGTGCCAGCAGCCCAGAGAGTAGGAACACTGAAGCTTTCTTT
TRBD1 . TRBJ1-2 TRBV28 CASSLMDRGGNGYTF TGTGCCAGCAGTTTAATGGACAGGGGGGGGAATGGCTACACCTTC
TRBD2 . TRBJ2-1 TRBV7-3 CASSLMSGGKFVEQFF TGTGCCAGCAGCTTAATGAGCGGGGGGAAGTTCGTTGAGCAGTTCTTC
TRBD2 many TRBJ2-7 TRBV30 CAWSVLAGVYEQYF TGTGCCTGGAGTGTTCTAGCGGGGGTCTACGAGCAGTACTTC
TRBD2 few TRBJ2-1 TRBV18 CASSPLAGNEQFF TGTGCCAGCTCACCCCTAGCGGGGAATGAGCAGTTCTTC
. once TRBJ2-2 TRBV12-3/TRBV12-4 CASRGSVGELFF TGTGCCAGCAGGGGGTCCGTCGGGGAGCTGTTTTTT
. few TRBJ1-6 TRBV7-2 CASSLAGARDSPLHF TGTGCCAGCAGCTTAGCTGGCGCCAGGGATTCACCCCTCCACTTT
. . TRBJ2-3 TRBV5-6 CASSLESRGDTDTQYF TGTGCCAGCAGCCTTGAGAGCAGGGGGGACACAGATACGCAGTATTTT
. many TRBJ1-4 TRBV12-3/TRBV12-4 CASSLRDGEKLFF TGTGCCAGCAGTCTCCGGGACGGTGAAAAACTGTTTTTT